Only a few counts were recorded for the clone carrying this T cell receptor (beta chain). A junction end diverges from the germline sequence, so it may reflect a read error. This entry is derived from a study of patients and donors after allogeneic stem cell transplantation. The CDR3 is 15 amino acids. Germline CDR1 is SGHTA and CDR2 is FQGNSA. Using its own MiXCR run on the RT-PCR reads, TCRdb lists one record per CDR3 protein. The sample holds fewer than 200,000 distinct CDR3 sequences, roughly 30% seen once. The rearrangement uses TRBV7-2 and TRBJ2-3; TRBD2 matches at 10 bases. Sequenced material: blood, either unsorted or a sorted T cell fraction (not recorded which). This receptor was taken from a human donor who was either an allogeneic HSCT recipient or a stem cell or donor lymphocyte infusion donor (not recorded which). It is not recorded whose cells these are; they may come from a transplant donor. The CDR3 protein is CASSLAGVRTDTQYF. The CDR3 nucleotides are TGTGCCAGCAGCCTAGCGGGAGTCAGGACAGATACGCAGTATTTT.